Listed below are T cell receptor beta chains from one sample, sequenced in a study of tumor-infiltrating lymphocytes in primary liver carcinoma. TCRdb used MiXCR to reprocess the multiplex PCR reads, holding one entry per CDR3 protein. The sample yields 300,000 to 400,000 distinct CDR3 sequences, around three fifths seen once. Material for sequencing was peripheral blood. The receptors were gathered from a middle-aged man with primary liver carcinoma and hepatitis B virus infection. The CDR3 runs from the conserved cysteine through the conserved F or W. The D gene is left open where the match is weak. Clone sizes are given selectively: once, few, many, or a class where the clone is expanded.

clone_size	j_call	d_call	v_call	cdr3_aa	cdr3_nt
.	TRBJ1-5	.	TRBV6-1	CTSGLEGGSNQPQHF	TGTACCAGCGGCCTTGAGGGGGGATCCAATCAGCCCCAGCATTTT
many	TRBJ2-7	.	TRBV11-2	CASSLVRASEQYF	TGTGCCAGCAGCTTAGTGCGAGCTTCCGAGCAGTACTTC
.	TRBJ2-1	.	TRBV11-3	CASSPSGESDERQFF	TGTGCCAGCAGCCCTAGTGGGGAGAGCGATGAGCGGCAGTTCTTC
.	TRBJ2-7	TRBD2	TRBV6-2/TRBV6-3	CASRGGSVRLERYF	TGTGCCAGCCGGGGCGGGAGTGTGAGGCTCGAGCGGTATTTC
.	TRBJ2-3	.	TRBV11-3	CASSLDSNRGADTQYF	TGTGCCAGCAGCTTAGATTCCAATAGGGGAGCAGATACGCAGTATTTC
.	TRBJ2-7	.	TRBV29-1	CSVRTIAGETSYEQYF	TGCAGCGTTCGAACTATTGCCGGCGAGACCTCATACGAGCAGTACTTC
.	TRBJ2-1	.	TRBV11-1	CVSSLGNLATGSYNEQFF	TGTGTCAGCAGTTTAGGTAACCTAGCTACCGGGTCCTACAATGAGCAGTTCTTC
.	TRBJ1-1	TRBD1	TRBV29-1	CCVELVLGQNTAAFF	TGCTGCGTTGAACTTGTCTTGGGACAGAACACTGCAGCTTTCTTT
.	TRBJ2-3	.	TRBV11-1	CASGEDGGLTDTQYF	TGTGCCAGCGGCGAAGACGGGGGTTTGACAGATACGCAATATTTT
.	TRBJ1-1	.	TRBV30	CAWRGQRTEAFF	TGTGCCTGGAGGGGGCAGCGCACTGAAGCTTTCTTT
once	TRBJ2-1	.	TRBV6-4	CASSDRTYNEQFF	TGTGCCAGCAGTGACCGTACCTACAATGAGCAGTTCTTC
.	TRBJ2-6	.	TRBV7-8	CASSFLLHRLSGANVLTF	TGTGCCAGCAGCTTCCTCCTCCACCGTCTGTCTGGGGCCAACGTCCTGACTTTC
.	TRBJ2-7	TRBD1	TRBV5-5	CASSLVFPDRVLPYEQYF	TGTGCCAGCAGCTTGGTTTTTCCGGACAGGGTTCTGCCGTACGAGCAGTACTTC
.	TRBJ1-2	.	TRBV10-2	CASRGPWGIDYGYTF	TGCGCCAGCAGGGGTCCCTGGGGGATCGACTACGGCTACACCTTC
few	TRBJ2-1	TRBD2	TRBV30	CAWSALTSGSYNEQFF	TGTGCCTGGAGTGCCCTAACTAGCGGCTCCTACAATGAGCAGTTCTTC
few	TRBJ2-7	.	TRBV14	CASSQVVRQRSYEQYF	TGTGCCAGCAGCCAAGTTGTTAGACAGCGATCCTACGAGCAGTACTTC
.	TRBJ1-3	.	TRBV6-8	CASPKQRCNSGNTIYF	TGTGCCAGCCCTAAACAACGGTGCAACTCTGGAAACACCATATATTTT
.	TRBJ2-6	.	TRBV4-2	CASSPRQGGSEANVLTF	TGTGCCAGCAGCCCCCGCCAGGGGGGCTCTGAGGCCAACGTCCTGACTTTC
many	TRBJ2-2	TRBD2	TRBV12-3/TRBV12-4	CASSLGLAGVNTGELFF	TGTGCCAGCAGTCTGGGACTAGCGGGAGTGAACACCGGGGAGCTGTTTTTT
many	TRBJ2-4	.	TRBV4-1	CASSPTSGATLAKNIQYF	TGCGCCAGCAGCCCAACATCAGGGGCGACACTAGCCAAAAACATTCAGTACTTC
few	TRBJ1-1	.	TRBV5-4	CASSSPTELNTEAFF	TGTGCCAGCAGCTCCCCGACAGAATTGAACACTGAAGCTTTCTTT
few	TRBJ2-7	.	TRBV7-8	CASSPWGAVSYEQYF	TGTGCCAGCAGCCCCTGGGGCGCGGTTAGCTACGAGCAGTACTTC
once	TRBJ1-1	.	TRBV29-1	CSVGDRNAEAFF	TGCAGCGTTGGGGATAGGAACGCTGAAGCTTTCTTT
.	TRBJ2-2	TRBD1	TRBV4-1	CASIDLDRGLTGDLFF	TGCGCCAGCATCGATCTGGACAGGGGGTTAACCGGGGATCTGTTCTTT
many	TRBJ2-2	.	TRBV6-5	CASSYVGAAAGELFF	TGTGCCAGCAGTTACGTCGGGGCGGCCGCCGGGGAGCTGTTTTTT
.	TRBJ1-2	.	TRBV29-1	CSAEENPLNTYTF	TGCAGCGCTGAAGAAAACCCCTTAAACACCTACACCTTC
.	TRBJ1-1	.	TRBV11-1	CASSHSVQPNTEAFF	TGTGCCAGCAGCCATTCGGTCCAACCGAACACTGAAGCTTTCTTT
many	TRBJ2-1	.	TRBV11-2	CASSTMGQNNEQLF	TGTGCCAGCAGTACTATGGGACAAAACAATGAGCAGCTCTTC
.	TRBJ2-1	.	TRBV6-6	CASSYLAEIHEQLF	TGTGCCAGCAGTTATCTTGCAGAGATCCATGAGCAGCTCTTC
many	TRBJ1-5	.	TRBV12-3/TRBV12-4	CASNQVGGGQPQHF	TGTGCCAGCAACCAAGTGGGGGGAGGCCAGCCCCAGCATTTT
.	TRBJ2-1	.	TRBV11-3	CARSVGEYNEQFF	TGTGCCCGCAGCGTGGGGGAGTACAATGAGCAGTTCTTC
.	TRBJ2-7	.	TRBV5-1	CSSSLGAPSYEQYF	TGCTCCAGCAGCTTGGGTGCGCCTTCCTACGAGCAGTACTTC
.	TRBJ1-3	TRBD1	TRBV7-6	CASSRDRSYHDTIYF	TGTGCCAGCAGCCGGGACAGATCATACCACGACACCATATATTTT
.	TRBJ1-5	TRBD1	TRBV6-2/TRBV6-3	CASSFTPVGTGSNQPQHF	TGTGCCAGCAGTTTTACACCTGTCGGGACAGGGAGTAATCAGCCCCAGCATTTT
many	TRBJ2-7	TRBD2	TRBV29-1	CSAGQLAGGPRAYEQYF	TGCAGCGCCGGCCAACTAGCGGGAGGGCCCAGGGCCTACGAGCAGTACTTC
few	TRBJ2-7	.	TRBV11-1	CASSSEVCEQYF	TGTGCCAGCAGCTCGGAAGTTTGTGAGCAGTACTTC
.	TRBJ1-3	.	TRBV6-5	CASRQGLSGNTIYF	TGTGCCAGCAGGCAGGGGCTCTCCGGAAACACCATATATTTT
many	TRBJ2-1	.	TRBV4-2	CASSAENPYFDNEQFF	TGTGCCAGCAGCGCCGAGAACCCCTACTTTGACAATGAGCAGTTCTTC
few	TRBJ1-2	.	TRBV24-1	CATSDWDKTYGYTF	TGTGCCACCAGTGATTGGGACAAGACCTATGGCTACACCTTC
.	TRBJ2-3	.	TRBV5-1	CAGSLSGRGDTQYF	TGCGCCGGCAGCCTCTCTGGTCGCGGAGATACGCAGTATTTT
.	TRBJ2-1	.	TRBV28	CASSKGRRSYNEQFF	TGTGCCAGCAGTAAGGGAAGACGCTCCTACAATGAGCAGTTCTTC
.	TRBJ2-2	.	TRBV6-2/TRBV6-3	CASTIGSYRELFF	TGCGCCAGCACCATAGGGTCCTACCGGGAGCTGTTTTTT
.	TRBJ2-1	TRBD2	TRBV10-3	CAISEGRLAGSDQFF	TGTGCCATCAGTGAGGGGCGGCTAGCGGGAAGTGATCAGTTCTTC
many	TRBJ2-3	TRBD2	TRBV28	CASSLPSPTQLAGGPTDTQYF	TGTGCCAGCAGTCTACCTTCTCCCACCCAACTAGCGGGAGGGCCTACGGATACGCAGTATTTT
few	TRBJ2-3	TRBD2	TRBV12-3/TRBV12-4	CASTKLAVATDTQYF	TGTGCCAGCACAAAACTAGCGGTAGCCACAGATACGCAGTATTTT
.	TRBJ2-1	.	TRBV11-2	CASSLGSLYNEQLF	TGCGCCAGCAGCTTGGGCTCCTTATACAATGAGCAGCTCTTC
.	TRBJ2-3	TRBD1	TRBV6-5	CASSAGGANHRVDTQYF	TGTGCCAGCAGTGCAGGGGGCGCGAATCATCGAGTAGATACTCAGTATTTT
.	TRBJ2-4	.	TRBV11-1	CASSLWPGHSENIQYF	TGTGCCAGCAGCCTATGGCCGGGACACAGTGAAAACATTCAGTACTTC
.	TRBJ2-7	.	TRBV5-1	CASSEGDLYDQYF	TGCGCCAGCAGCGAGGGCGACTTATACGATCAGTACTTC
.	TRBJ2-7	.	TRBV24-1	CAISYRTSGEQYF	TGTGCCATCAGTTACAGGACGTCAGGGGAGCAGTACTTC